The next 12 T cell receptor beta chains were all read from a single sample in a study of molecular identifiers for immune sequencing clone quantification. TCRdb reanalysed the PCR reads using MiXCR and keeps one entry per CDR3 protein. The sample has tens of thousands of distinct CDR3 sequences; roughly 18% are singletons. The sequenced material came from naive CD8+ T cells from blood, with Jurkat cell RNA spiked in. Described subset: FACS-sorted CD8+CD4-CCR7+CD45RA+ naive T cells. The receptor source for this set is a human donor in good health. Some libraries in this study had Jurkat cell RNA spiked in.

This clonotype was counted many times. This chain connects TRBV6-1 to TRBJ2-3, with 7 positions matching TRBD2. The junction had 9 bases not matched to a gene; V was cut back by 5 bases and J by 4 bases. The CDR3 spans 15 residues. Looked up from germline, CDR1 is MNHNS and CDR2 is SASEGT. This CDR3 reads CASSQSGTSSDTQYF. As DNA, the CDR3 is TGTGCCAGCAGTCAGAGCGGGACTTCCTCAGATACGCAGTATTTT.

In its sample, this clonotype was seen many times. The chain combines TRBV27 with TRBJ2-3, with D possibly TRBD1 on 6 matching bases. Germline CDR1 reads MNHEY; CDR2 reads SMNVEV (reference sequence). Deletions cut 4 bases from V and 6 bases from J, with 11 bases between. CDR3 length: 13 residues. The CDR3 region is CASSSLGQDTQYF. CDR3 DNA: TGTGCCAGCAGTTCCCTCGGACAGGATACGCAGTATTTT.

This clonotype showed up many times. V gene TRBV7-6 combines with J gene TRBJ1-1, with no clear D. The CDR3 has 15 amino acids. Germline CDR1 reads SGHVS; CDR2 reads FNYEAQ. V shed 10 bases and J shed 6 bases, with 24 bases lying between them. The DNA for the CDR3 is TGTGCCATAATAGGGCGAGGCACCGAATTGGCTGAAGCTTTCTTT. It is translated as CAIIGRGTELAEAFF.

With regard to this clonotype: A much larger clone lies a single base off, so this may be a read error. The V and J genes are TRBV5-1 and TRBJ1-5; 9 positions match TRBD1. The CDR3 consists of 13 residues. CDR1 is SGHRS and CDR2 is YFSETQ in the germline V gene. CDR3 region: CANSPGQGQPQHF. CDR3 nucleotide sequence: TGCGCCAACAGCCCGGGACAGGGCCAGCCCCAGCATTTT.

Concerning this clonotype itself: This sequence may be a read error, since a much larger clone differs from it by one base. This rearrangement joins TRBV24-1 to TRBJ2-2, with 7 bases aligning to TRBD1. This CDR3 has 16 amino acids. The germline CDR1 and CDR2 sequences are KGHDR and SFDVKD. Here the CDR3 reads CAISWGTATNTGELFF. The CDR3 DNA reads as TGTGCCATCAGTTGGGGGACAGCGACTAACACCGGGGAGCTGTTTTTT.

This clonotype was observed at least ten times. The rearrangement links TRBV6-1 to TRBJ2-1; 9 bases map to TRBD2. This CDR3 has 15 amino acids. CDR1 MNHNS and CDR2 SASEGT come from the germline V gene. With 1 base clipped from V and 9 bases from J, the junction kept 7 bases outside the gene matches. The CDR3 region is CASSEGGLADLEQFF. CDR3 DNA: TGTGCCAGCAGTGAAGGGGGACTAGCTGATCTTGAGCAGTTCTTC.

This sequence joins TRBV7-9 and TRBJ2-2; D ambiguous. Per germline, CDR1 SEHNR and CDR2 FQNEAQ (reference sequence). This CDR3 spans 14 amino acids. V was clipped by 5 bases and J by 7 bases, with 14 bases between them. Written as DNA, the CDR3 is TGTGCCAGCAGCGGCGAGAGAGTTCACGGGGAGCTGTTTTTT. This gives the protein CASSGERVHGELFF.

A few counts support this clonotype. At one boundary the junction diverges from the germline segment, which might be a read error. This chain's CDR3 is CASSLPLAYSSYERYF. In DNA, the CDR3 is TGTGCCAGCAGCTTGCCTCTAGCGTACTCCTCCTACGAGCGGTACTTC. The rearrangement links TRBV11-2 to TRBJ2-7; a weak D match, TRBD2 (6 bases). This CDR3 is built from 16 residues. Germline V CDR1 and CDR2: SGHAT, FQNNGV.

The sample holds many counts of this clonotype. No DNA is shown, since the ends of the CDR3 on it are uncertain; the CDR3 is the one TCRdb lists. The V gene is TRBV6-5, the J gene TRBJ2-3. A total of 13 residues make up the CDR3, ends included. Germline values: CDR1 MNHEY, CDR2 SVGAGI. The CDR3 region is CASSTSSTDTQYF.

This clonotype was seen ten or more times. This chain uses TRBV6-2 or TRBV6-3 with TRBJ2-2; 12 nucleotides agree with TRBD2. The CDR3 contains 19 residues. With 6 bases clipped from V and 7 bases from J, the junction kept 18 bases outside the gene matches. Germline CDR1 is MNHEY and CDR2 is SVGEGT. The CDR3 nucleotides are TGTGCCAGCAGCTACGAACAGACTAGCGGGAGTGGGTTTTTCGGGGAGCTGTTTTTT. It translates to CASSYEQTSGSGFFGELFF.

This clonotype has at least ten counts. This chain joins TRBV25-1 and TRBJ2-7; 9 bases are shared with TRBD2. Trimming removed 2 bases from V and 3 bases from J; junction bases left unmatched: 17. The CDR3 spans 19 residues. Per the germline V gene, CDR1 is MGHDK and CDR2 is SYGVNS. In DNA, the CDR3 is TGTGCCAGCAGTGAAGATTTGGGCGGGAGGGTCCCCGCCCACTACGAGCAGTACTTC. Translation: CASSEDLGGRVPAHYEQYF.

Note on this clonotype: Possible read error: a much larger clone is one base away. The V gene is TRBV7-2, the J gene TRBJ2-1; 9 nucleotides match TRBD2. CDR3 size: 16 residues. Germline V lookup: CDR1 SGHTA, CDR2 FQGNSA. CDR3 amino acids: CAGSSRLAGADNEQFF. CDR3 nucleotide sequence: TGTGCCGGCAGCTCCCGATTAGCGGGAGCGGACAATGAGCAGTTCTTC.